This T cell receptor (beta chain) was documented in a study of graft-versus-host responses after intestinal transplantation. Study overall: Isolated intestinal, liver-intestinal, or multivisceral transplants were what recipients had.

Profiling relied on immunoSEQ multiplex PCR, and the TCRdb table lists in-frame clones only, not all of them. The table lists approximately 88,000 clones, approximately 94% of them singletons, with roughly 0.2% in the top ten. For this clone: Its antigen is undetermined.

Overall study results and limits: GvH clones detected in recipient marrow included some appearing first in ileum or blood. Early HvG declines after transplant were associated with peak circulating GvH clone levels. Allografts from individuals with graft-donor T cell macrochimerism displayed high graft-versus-host to host-versus-graft clonal ratios.

CDR3 size: 13 residues. Germline V CDR1 and CDR2: MDHEN, SYDVKM. With 7 bases removed from V and 0 bases from J, the gap between germline ends came to 9 bases. The origin of this receptor is a human donor who was the organ donor for an intestinal transplant. This sequence joins TRBV28 and TRBJ1-2; weak D call: TRBD1 (5 bases). This specimen was unstimulated CD4+ T cells sorted from spleen or lymph node cells, taken before transplant. CDR3 sequence: CASIAGPNYGYTF. In DNA form, the CDR3 reads TGTGCCAGCATCGCGGGGCCTAACTATGGCTACACCTTC.